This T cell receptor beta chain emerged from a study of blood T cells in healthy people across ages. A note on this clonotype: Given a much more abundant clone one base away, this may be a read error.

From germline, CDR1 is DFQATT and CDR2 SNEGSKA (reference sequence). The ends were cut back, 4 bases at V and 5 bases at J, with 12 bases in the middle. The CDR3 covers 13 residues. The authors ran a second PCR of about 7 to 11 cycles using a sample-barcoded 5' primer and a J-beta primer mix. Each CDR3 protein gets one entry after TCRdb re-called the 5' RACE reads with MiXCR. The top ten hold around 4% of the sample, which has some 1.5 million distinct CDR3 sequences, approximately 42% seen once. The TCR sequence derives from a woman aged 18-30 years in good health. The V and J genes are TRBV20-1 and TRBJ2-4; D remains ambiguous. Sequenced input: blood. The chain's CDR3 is CSATELGENIQYF. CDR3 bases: TGCAGTGCTACGGAGTTAGGCGAAAACATTCAGTACTTC.